Listed here are 30 T cell receptor beta chains from one sample, sequenced in a study of T cell responses to AZD1222 COVID-19 vaccine. TCRdb's copy holds only in-frame clones and misses some; the assay was immunoSEQ multiplex PCR. This sample has approximately 170,000 clones, with 80% to 95% found just once. The sequenced sample was peripheral blood, obtained on day 0 of AZD1222 vaccination. Receptor source: an adult in good health.

This sequence joins TRBV19 and TRBJ1-5, with D possibly being TRBD1 (5 bases). Per the germline V gene, CDR1 is LNHDA and CDR2 is SQIVND (reference sequence). V lost 5 bases, J lost 1 base, and 15 bases lay in between. The CDR3 spans 16 residues. The CDR3 region is CASSDWGLGSNQPQHF. CDR3 DNA sequence: TGTGCCAGTAGTGACTGGGGCTTAGGAAGCAATCAGCCCCAGCATTTT.

The CDR3 is CASSKQGSNTEAFF. CDR3 DNA sequence: TGTGCCAGCAGTAAACAGGGATCGAACACTGAAGCTTTCTTT. The chain employs TRBV6-2 or TRBV6-3 and TRBJ1-1; tentative D call: TRBD1 (6 bases). Per the germline V gene, CDR1 is MNHEY and CDR2 is SVGEGT. V dropped 5 bases and J dropped 1 base, with 11 bases sitting between them. The CDR3 length is 14 residues.

With regard to this clone: Other DNA sequences from this sample encode an identical CDR3 as well. V and J are TRBV9 and TRBJ2-7; TRBD2 agrees at 7 bases. V shed 0 bases and J 4 bases; nucleotides not matched to a gene: 4. Germline V gives CDR1 SGDLS, CDR2 YYNGEE. The CDR3 loop spans 14 amino acids. The CDR3 DNA reads as TGTGCCAGCAGCGTAGCGGGAGGACCTTACGAGCAGTACTTC. This codes for CASSVAGGPYEQYF.

The J gene is TRBJ2-1, the V gene TRBV2, with D possibly TRBD2 on 5 matching bases. This CDR3 has 12 residues. V lost 4 bases and J 8 bases, leaving 9 bases between the germline ends. Germline V gene data show CDR1 as SNHLY and CDR2 as FYNNEI. The CDR3: CASSVLADEQFF. The CDR3 region has the DNA TGTGCCAGCAGTGTGCTAGCTGATGAGCAGTTCTTC.

The chain joins TRBV2 to TRBJ1-3; D is unresolved. V was trimmed by 0 bases and J by 0 bases, leaving 9 bases between them. Germline CDR1 reads SNHLY; CDR2 reads FYNNEI. The CDR3 spans 16 residues. The CDR3 nucleotides are TGTGCCAGCAGTGAAGCCCCTTTTCGCTCTGGAAACACCATATATTTT. The encoded protein is CASSEAPFRSGNTIYF. The full variable domain, rest sourced from reference TRBV2 and TRBJ1-3, is EPEVTQTPSHQVTQMGQEVILRCVPISNHLYFYWYRQILGQKVEFLVSFYNNEISEKSEIFDDQFSVERPDGSNFTLKIRSTKLEDSAMYFCASSEAPFRSGNTIYFGEGSWLTVV.

V gene TRBV7-8 combines with J gene TRBJ2-5, with TRBD2 matching over 8 bases. With 5 bases clipped from V and 4 bases from J, the junction kept 3 bases outside the gene matches. This CDR3 comprises 13 residues. The germline V gene has CDR1 SGHVS and CDR2 FQNEAQ. Here the CDR3 DNA reads TGTGCCAGCAGCCGGGGGGGTGGAGAGACCCAGTACTTC. It translates to CASSRGGGETQYF. The full variable domain, its missing parts supplied by reference TRBV7-8 and TRBJ2-5, is GAGVSQSPRYKVAKRGQDVALRCDPISGHVSLFWYQQALGQGPEFLTYFQNEAQLDKSGLPSDRFFAERPEGSVSTLKIQRTQQEDSAVYLCASSRGGGETQYFGPGTRLLVL.

Notes on this clone: In the same sample, other DNA sequences code for this CDR3. This CDR3 reads CASSLVGETQYF. The CDR3 DNA reads TGTGCCAGCAGCTTAGTTGGCGAGACCCAGTACTTC. V usage is TRBV7-2 and J usage is TRBJ2-5; D uncertain. From germline, CDR1 is SGHTA and CDR2 FQGNSA. V lost 1 base and J 5 bases, leaving 5 bases between the germline ends. This CDR3 spans 12 amino acids.

The genes are TRBV29-1 and TRBJ2-7, with 11 bases matching TRBD2. This CDR3 is built from 14 residues. Trimming removed 4 bases from V and 1 base from J; junction bases left unmatched: 3. Germline CDR1 is SQVTM and CDR2 is ANQGSEA. The CDR3 bases are TGCAGCGTTGGGCGGACTAGCGGGTCCTACGAGCAGTACTTC. Protein sequence: CSVGRTSGSYEQYF.

This sequence joins TRBV6-5 and TRBJ2-7; D is ambiguous. The V end lost 6 bases, the J end lost 6 bases, and 21 bases lay between the germline ends. Per the germline V gene, CDR1 is MNHEY and CDR2 is SVGAGI. The CDR3 loop spans 15 amino acids. For the CDR3, the DNA is TGTGCCAGCAGCCCCCGGGTCCTGGGAAGGTCCGAGCAGTACTTC. It yields the protein CASSPRVLGRSEQYF.

The chain links TRBV27 to TRBJ1-2, with a possible D match to TRBD1 (5 bases). Between the trimmed V and J ends, which lost 8 bases and 2 bases, there was a span of 9 bases. This CDR3 contains 12 residues. Germline V gives CDR1 MNHEY, CDR2 SMNVEV (reference sequence). CDR3: CASSQGNYGYTF. CDR3 sequence (DNA): TGTGCCAGCTCGCAGGGAAACTATGGCTACACCTTC.

This clone came up a few times. The chain has TRBV19 and TRBJ1-5, with D tentatively TRBD1 (5 bases). CDR1 is LNHDA, CDR2 SQIVND, per germline (reference sequence). The CDR3 extends over 16 amino acids. With 2 bases removed from V and 2 bases from J, the gap between germline ends came to 13 bases. The CDR3 spells CASSITSQGRNQPQHF. CDR3 DNA sequence: TGTGCCAGTAGTATAACGAGCCAGGGCCGCAATCAGCCCCAGCATTTT. The entire variable domain, with the rest obtained from reference TRBV19 and TRBJ1-5, is as follows: DGGITQSPKYLFRKEGQNVTLSCEQNLNHDAMYWYRQDPGQGLRLIYYSQIVNDFQKGDIAEGYSVSREKKESFPLTVTSAQKNPTAFYLCASSITSQGRNQPQHFGDGTRLSIL.

The chain carries TRBV9 and TRBJ2-3; TRBD1 is a possible D gene (6 bases). CDR3 length: 14 amino acids. Trimming left V 0 bases short and J 3 bases short, with 8 bases between. Germline-derived CDR1 and CDR2 are SGDLS and YYNGEE. The CDR3 DNA is TGTGCCAGCAGCGTAGGAGGGACAACAGATACGCAGTATTTT. It codes for CASSVGGTTDTQYF.

V and J are TRBV5-1 and TRBJ2-3; 9 nucleotides match TRBD2. Germline assignment: CDR1 SGHRS and CDR2 YFSETQ. V gave up 6 bases and J gave up 3 bases; unmatched junction bases: 8. This CDR3 has 15 residues. DNA of the CDR3: TGCGCCAGCACCCTGATGGCGGGAGGGACAGATACGCAGTATTTT. It is translated as CASTLMAGGTDTQYF.

The sample holds one count of this clone. The rearrangement uses TRBV5-4 and TRBJ2-7; D may be TRBD1 or TRBD2 (5 bases each). CDR1 is SGHNT, CDR2 YYREEE, per germline (reference sequence). V was clipped by 4 bases and J by 3 bases, with 14 bases between them. The CDR3 spans 14 residues. In DNA form, the CDR3 reads TGTGCCAGCAGCCCGACGGGACGGGGCTACGAGCAGTACTTC. Translating gives CASSPTGRGYEQYF.

This sequence joins TRBV19 and TRBJ1-1; 7 nucleotides align to TRBD1. CDR3 length equals 13 residues. J lost 0 bases, V lost 10 bases, and 5 bases had no gene match. Germline V CDR1 and CDR2: LNHDA, SQIVND (reference sequence). CDR3 DNA: TGTGCCACCCGGGACAGAGTGAACACTGAAGCTTTCTTT. Translated, it gives CATRDRVNTEAFF.

The chain carries TRBV25-1 and TRBJ1-5; D is undetermined. CDR1 and CDR2 (germline): MGHDK, SYGVNS. The CDR3 is made up of 12 amino acids. V was pared by 0 bases and J by 3 bases, with 0 bases between. The CDR3 nucleotides read TGTGCCAGCAGTGAATACAATCAGCCCCAGCATTTT. This sequence encodes CASSEYNQPQHF.

The chain recombines TRBV29-1 with TRBJ2-1, with 11 bases lining up with TRBD1. Germline V gene lookup returns CDR1 SQVTM and CDR2 ANQGSEA. The CDR3 length is 20 residues. The V and J ends lost 1 base and 4 bases, in that order; junction bases with no gene match: 18. CDR3 sequence (DNA): TGCAGCGTTGAAGCAGACCCGGACAGGGGGCTTTCGACGTATTACAATGAGCAGTTCTTC. The encoded protein is CSVEADPDRGLSTYYNEQFF.

This clone has only a few counts. V usage is TRBV3-1 (or the pseudogene TRBV3-2) and J usage is TRBJ2-7; the match to TRBD2 covers 9 bases. V shed 1 base and J 5 bases; nucleotides not matched to a gene: 3. The CDR3 consists of 14 residues. Germline values: CDR1 LGHDT, CDR2 YNNKEL (reference sequence). The CDR3 loop reads CASSQGAGGDEQYF. DNA for the CDR3: TGTGCCAGCAGCCAAGGTGCGGGAGGGGACGAGCAGTACTTC.

This rearrangement joins TRBV7-9 to TRBJ1-3, with D perhaps TRBD1 (5 bases). CDR3 length: 16 amino acids. V was pared by 5 bases and J by 0 bases, with 14 bases between. The germline CDR1 and CDR2 sequences are SEHNR and FQNEAQ (reference sequence). The CDR3 DNA reads as TGTGCCAGCAGCCCCAGGGAGGGTAACTCTGGAAACACCATATATTTT. The encoded protein is CASSPREGNSGNTIYF.

The V gene is TRBV4-3, the J gene TRBJ2-5; no reliable D call. The germline V gene has CDR1 LGHNA and CDR2 YSLEER. The CDR3 extends over 15 amino acids. The V gene lost 0 bases and the J gene lost 6 bases, with 14 bases spanning the gap. The CDR3 here is CASSQDPNSRKTQYF. CDR3 sequence (DNA): TGCGCCAGCAGCCAAGATCCGAACTCGAGGAAGACCCAGTACTTC.

This rearrangement joins TRBV20-1 to TRBJ1-2, with D hard to call. The CDR3 loop spans 11 amino acids. The germline gives CDR1 DFQATT, CDR2 SNEGSKA (reference sequence). Trimming left V 6 bases short and J 12 bases short, with 17 bases between. As DNA, the CDR3 is TGCAGTGCCGGTGCGCGAGGTGACGACACCTTC. Protein sequence: CSAGARGDDTF.

A single count supports this clone. The chain employs TRBV5-4 and TRBJ2-2; possibly TRBD1 for D (5 bases). V lost 1 base and J 6 bases, leaving 10 bases between the germline ends. The CDR3 has 14 residues. Germline values: CDR1 SGHNT, CDR2 YYREEE (reference sequence). CDR3 in amino acids: CASSLPARAGELFF. CDR3 bases: TGTGCCAGCAGCTTGCCTGCCAGGGCCGGGGAGCTGTTTTTT.

The rearrangement joins TRBV11-2 to TRBJ1-4; D is possibly TRBD1 (6 bases). The CDR3 covers 22 residues. CDR1 is SGHAT, CDR2 FQNNGV, per germline. Trimming shortened V by 6 bases and J by 2 bases, and 34 bases separated the two germline ends. The CDR3 reads CASSRRGVRGAGARSTNEKLFF. CDR3 coding DNA: TGTGCCAGCAGTCGAAGGGGGGTGCGGGGCGCGGGCGCCAGGTCGACTAATGAAAAACTGTTTTTT.

The chain is built from TRBV6-2 or TRBV6-3 and TRBJ2-7; no definite D call. Germline V gene lookup returns CDR1 MNHEY and CDR2 SVGEGT. This CDR3 comprises 13 residues. V lost 6 bases to trimming and J lost 2 bases, with 11 bases between them. The chain's CDR3 is CASSLDHAYEQYF. Written as DNA, the CDR3 is TGTGCCAGCAGCCTGGATCATGCCTACGAGCAGTACTTC.

The chain carries TRBV27 and TRBJ1-2, with D unclear. CDR3 length equals 12 residues. Trimming removed 9 bases at V and 8 bases at J, with 16 bases between. The V gene's germline CDR1 is MNHEY and CDR2 SMNVEV (reference sequence). This chain's CDR3 is CASADIGLGYTF. The CDR3 bases are TGTGCCAGTGCAGACATAGGGTTGGGCTACACCTTC.

The count of this clone is one. The rearrangement links TRBV18 to TRBJ2-5, with D hard to call. The CDR3 has 13 residues. Trimming removed 3 bases at V and 4 bases at J, with 9 bases between. CDR1 is KGHSH and CDR2 is LQKENI in the germline V gene. The CDR3 DNA reads as TGTGCCAGCTCACCCACAATCTCAGAGACCCAGTACTTC. Translated, it gives CASSPTISETQYF.

V is TRBV5-4 and J is TRBJ1-4; TRBD1 might be the D (6 bases). Trimming shortened V by 4 bases and J by 6 bases, and 16 bases separated the two germline ends. The CDR3 consists of 15 residues. Germline CDR1 and CDR2: SGHNT and YYREEE (reference sequence). The CDR3 protein is CASSPQGREDEKLFF. For the CDR3, the DNA is TGTGCCAGCAGCCCCCAGGGGAGGGAGGATGAAAAACTGTTTTTT.

The chain has TRBV19 and TRBJ1-1; TRBD1 aligns across 9 bases. The length of the CDR3 is 15 residues. Germline V CDR1 and CDR2: LNHDA, SQIVND (reference sequence). V lost 5 bases and J lost 7; bases outside the gene matches: 11. The CDR3 DNA follows: TGTGCCAGTAGTCGAAGCCCGGGACAGGGTAATGAAGCTTTCTTT. Its protein product is CASSRSPGQGNEAFF. The entire variable domain, with the rest obtained from reference TRBV19 and TRBJ1-1, is as follows: DGGITQSPKYLFRKEGQNVTLSCEQNLNHDAMYWYRQDPGQGLRLIYYSQIVNDFQKGDIAEGYSVSREKKESFPLTVTSAQKNPTAFYLCASSRSPGQGNEAFFGQGTRLTVV.

The rearrangement links TRBV5-4 to TRBJ1-2, with TRBD1 identical over 7 bases. Germline V lookup: CDR1 SGHNT, CDR2 YYREEE (reference sequence). With 0 bases clipped from V and 7 bases from J, the junction kept 6 bases outside the gene matches. The CDR3 spans 14 residues. CDR3 residues: CASSLAAGGGGYTF. The CDR3 bases are TGTGCCAGCAGCTTGGCGGCAGGGGGGGGTGGCTACACCTTC.

The genes are TRBV5-1 and TRBJ2-3; TRBD2 matches at 10 bases. Per the germline V gene, CDR1 is SGHRS and CDR2 is YFSETQ. This CDR3 is 16 amino acids long. V gave up 5 bases and J gave up 5 bases; unmatched junction bases: 11. CDR3: CASRKTLAGIQDTQYF. The CDR3 DNA reads TGCGCCAGCAGAAAGACACTAGCGGGAATTCAAGATACGCAGTATTTT.